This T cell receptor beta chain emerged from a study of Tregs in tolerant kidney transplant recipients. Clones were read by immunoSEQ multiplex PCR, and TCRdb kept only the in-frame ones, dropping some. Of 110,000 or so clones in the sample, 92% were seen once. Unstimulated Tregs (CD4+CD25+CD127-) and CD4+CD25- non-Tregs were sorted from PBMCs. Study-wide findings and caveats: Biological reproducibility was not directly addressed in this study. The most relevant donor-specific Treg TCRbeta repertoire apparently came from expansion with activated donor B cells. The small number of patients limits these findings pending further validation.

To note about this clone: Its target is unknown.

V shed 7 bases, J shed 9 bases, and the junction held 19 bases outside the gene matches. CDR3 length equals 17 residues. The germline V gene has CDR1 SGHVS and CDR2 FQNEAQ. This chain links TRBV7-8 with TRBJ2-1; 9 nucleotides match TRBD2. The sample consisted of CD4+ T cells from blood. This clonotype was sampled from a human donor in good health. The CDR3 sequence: CASTSGRKTTTTGEQFF. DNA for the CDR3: TGTGCCAGCACGAGCGGGAGGAAGACTACTACTACGGGTGAGCAGTTCTTC.